The present T cell receptor (beta chain) was sequenced within a study of CD4 and CD8 cells across lung adenocarcinoma regions. TCRdb reanalysed the PCR reads using MiXCR and keeps one entry per CDR3 protein. The table lists 24,000 or so distinct CDR3 sequences, approximately 52% of them singletons. From germline, CDR1 is MNHNS and CDR2 SASEGT. The CDR3 spans 14 residues. This clonotype was recorded once. Mismatch with germline at one junction end may stem from a read error. The chain has TRBV6-1 and TRBJ2-4; D remains ambiguous. The TCR originated in a male donor with lung adenocarcinoma. The CD4 and CD8 labels of this study may be unreliable. The specimen was CD4+ T cells from the center of a lung tumor. This chain's CDR3 is CASREQCPKNIQYF. CDR3 in DNA: TGTGCCAGCAGGGAGCAGTGTCCCAAAAACATTCAGTACTTT.